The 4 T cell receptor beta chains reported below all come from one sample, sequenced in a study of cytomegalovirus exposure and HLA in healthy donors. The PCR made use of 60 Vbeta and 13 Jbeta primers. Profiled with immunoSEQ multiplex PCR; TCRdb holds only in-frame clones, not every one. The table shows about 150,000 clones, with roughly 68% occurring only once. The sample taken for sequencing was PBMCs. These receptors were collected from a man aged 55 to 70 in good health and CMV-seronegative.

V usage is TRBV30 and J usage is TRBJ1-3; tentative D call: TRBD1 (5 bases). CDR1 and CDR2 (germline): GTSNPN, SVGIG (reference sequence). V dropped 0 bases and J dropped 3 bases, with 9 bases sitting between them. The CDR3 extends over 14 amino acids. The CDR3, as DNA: TGTGCCTGGAGTGTACCAGGGTTTGGAAACACCATATATTTT. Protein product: CAWSVPGFGNTIYF. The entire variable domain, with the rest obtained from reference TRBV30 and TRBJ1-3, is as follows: SQTIHQWPATLVQPVGSPLSLECTVEGTSNPNLYWYRQAAGRGLQLLFYSVGIGQISSEVPQNLSASRPQDRQFILSSKKLLLSDSGFYLCAWSVPGFGNTIYFGEGSWLTVV.

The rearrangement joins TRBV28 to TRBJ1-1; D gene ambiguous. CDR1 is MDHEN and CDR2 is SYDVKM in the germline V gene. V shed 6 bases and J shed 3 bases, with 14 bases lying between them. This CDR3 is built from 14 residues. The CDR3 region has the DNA TGTGCCAGCAGCCTAGGGAGGGTGGACACTGAAGCTTTCTTT. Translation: CASSLGRVDTEAFF. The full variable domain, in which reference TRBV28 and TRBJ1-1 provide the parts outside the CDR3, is DVKVTQSSRYLVKRTGEKVFLECVQDMDHENMFWYRQDPGLGLRLIYFSYDVKMKEKGDIPEGYSVSREKKERFSLILESASTNQTSMYLCASSLGRVDTEAFFGQGTRLTVV.

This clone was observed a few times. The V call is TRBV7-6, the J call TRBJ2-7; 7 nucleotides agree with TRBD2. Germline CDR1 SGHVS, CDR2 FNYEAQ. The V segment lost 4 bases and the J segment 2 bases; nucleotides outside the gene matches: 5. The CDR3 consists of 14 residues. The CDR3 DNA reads TGTGCCAGCAGCTCAGGACTAGGAGCCTACGAGCAGTACTTC. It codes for CASSSGLGAYEQYF.

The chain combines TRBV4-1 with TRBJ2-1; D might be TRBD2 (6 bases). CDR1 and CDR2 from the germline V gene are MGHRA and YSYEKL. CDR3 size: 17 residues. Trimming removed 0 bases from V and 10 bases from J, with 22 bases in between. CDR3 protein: CASSQDLYATSLREQFF. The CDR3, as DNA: TGCGCCAGCAGCCAAGATTTATACGCGACTAGTTTAAGGGAGCAGTTCTTC.